The present T cell receptor (beta chain) was sequenced within a study of blood T cell repertoires in COVID-19. Everyone who took part was 18 to 89 years old, and they came from about two dozen US areas. Donors were grouped by their self-reported clinical history. Cohort 3 recovered donors had two negative PCRs, clearance, or symptom resolution. CDR1 MNHEY and CDR2 SVGAGI come from the germline V gene. The CDR3 has 14 amino acids. V dropped 7 bases and J dropped 0 bases, with 10 bases sitting between them. Methods used by the authors: Nucleated cell counts were estimated from reference gene primer amplification. Profiled with immunoSEQ multiplex PCR; TCRdb holds only in-frame clones, not every one. That table furnishes V, J and clone size, whereas the DNA furnished D and trimming. The sample gives over 200,000 clones, 85% to 90% of which show up once; 15% to 18% is in the top ten.

The TCR comes from a man in his late teens or twenties who had recovered from COVID-19. Sequencing input: PBMCs or T cells enriched from blood (not recorded which). The chain uses TRBV6-5 and TRBJ2-1; weak D call: TRBD2 (6 bases). DNA of the CDR3: TGTGCCAGCAAACGGGGGAGCTCCTACAATGAGCAGTTCTTC. It translates to CASKRGSSYNEQFF.